The present T cell receptor (beta chain) was sequenced within a study of blood T cell repertoires in COVID-19. On the study more broadly: Researchers got acute and convalescent COVID-19 samples from the United States, Italy and Spain.

Trimming removed 4 bases from V and 3 bases from J, with 16 bases in between. The length of the CDR3 is 15 residues. CDR1 SGHTA and CDR2 FQGNSA come from the germline V gene. The protocol was immunoSEQ multiplex PCR, while the TCRdb copy is restricted to in-frame clones and leaves out a portion. The profile shows approximately 400,000 clones, over 80% of them singletons. This clone was recorded once. The V and J genes are TRBV7-2 and TRBJ2-7, with D possibly being TRBD2 (6 bases). This receptor was obtained from a woman between 50 and 59 years old who had recovered from COVID-19. Sequencing was carried out using PBMCs or T cells enriched from blood (not recorded which). In DNA, the CDR3 is TGTGCCAGCAGCTCCCTGGGAGGAGTCATCTACGAGCAGTACTTC. Encoded protein: CASSSLGGVIYEQYF.